The 14 T cell receptor beta chains reported below all come from one sample, sequenced in a study of OX40 agonist ivuxolimab in advanced cancers. The data were produced by immunoSEQ multiplex PCR, yet TCRdb's version contains in-frame clones alone and is incomplete. The sample carries about 69,000 clones, 85% recorded once. Specimen: CD4+ or CD8+ T cells sorted from blood, collected in a trial of the OX40 agonist ivuxolimab. These TCRs come from an adult with an advanced solid tumor such as melanoma, head and neck, liver or kidney cancer.

This clone is a singleton in its sample. The CDR3 here is CASRENGETQYF. The CDR3 nucleotides read TGTGCCAGCAGGGAAAACGGGGAGACCCAGTACTTC. This sequence joins TRBV6-6 and TRBJ2-5; D unclear. The CDR3 is 12 residues long. Trimming stripped 6 bases from V and 5 bases from J, with 10 bases between. Germline V gives CDR1 MNHNY, CDR2 SVGAGI (reference sequence).

Of note for this clone: The sample contains more than one DNA sequence encoding this CDR3. This chain uses TRBV10-3 with TRBJ1-6; weak D call: TRBD1 (5 bases). V lost 0 bases, J lost 7 bases, and 13 bases lay in between. The CDR3 is 16 residues long. Germline V gives CDR1 ENHRY, CDR2 SYGVKD. The chain's CDR3 is CAISESWGVGNSPLHF. CDR3 sequence (DNA): TGTGCCATCAGTGAGTCGTGGGGGGTTGGAAATTCACCCCTCCACTTT.

The V call is TRBV4-3, the J call TRBJ2-5, with TRBD1 matching 9 bases. This CDR3 spans 16 amino acids. In germline, CDR1 is LGHNA, CDR2 YSLEER. Trimming cost V 0 bases and J 5 bases; bases outside gene matches: 7. This chain's CDR3 is CASSQDAGTGLETQYF. The CDR3 DNA reads TGCGCCAGCAGCCAAGATGCAGGGACAGGGTTGGAGACCCAGTACTTC.

This clone was seen just once. The chain uses TRBV2 and TRBJ2-2; TRBD1 matches at 9 bases. Looked up from germline, CDR1 is SNHLY and CDR2 is FYNNEI. There are 17 residues in the CDR3. The ends lost 5 bases at V and 2 bases at J; junction bases unmatched: 9. The CDR3 reads CASSTPGQGYNTGELFF. The CDR3 DNA sequence: TGTGCCAGCAGTACTCCGGGACAGGGCTACAACACCGGGGAGCTGTTTTTT.

This clone was counted a few times. The rearrangement uses TRBV7-9 and TRBJ1-6, with D unclear. Trimming removed 1 base at V and 8 bases at J, with 12 bases between. Germline values: CDR1 SEHNR, CDR2 FQNEAQ (reference sequence). The CDR3 runs to 15 residues. The CDR3 here is CASSLVGGGYSPLHF. The CDR3 region has the DNA TGTGCCAGCAGCTTAGTCGGTGGCGGCTATTCACCCCTCCACTTT.

The chain recombines TRBV9 with TRBJ1-2; TRBD1 might be the D (6 bases). Germline V gives CDR1 SGDLS, CDR2 YYNGEE. The CDR3 is 13 amino acids. V was shortened by 6 bases and J by 4 bases, with 13 bases between the two germline ends. The CDR3 DNA is TGTGCCAGCACCAGGGGATGGGCCTATGGCTACACCTTC. Translated, it gives CASTRGWAYGYTF. Together with reference TRBV9 and TRBJ1-2, the CDR3 gives the full variable domain: DSGVTQTPKHLITATGQRVTLRCSPRSGDLSVYWYQQSLDQGLQFLIQYYNGEERAKGNILERFSAQQFPDLHSELNLSSLELGDSALYFCASTRGWAYGYTFGSGTRLTVV.

The genes are TRBV5-1 and TRBJ2-2; D unresolved. The CDR3 length is 14 residues. CDR1 and CDR2 (germline): SGHRS, YFSETQ. V gave up 1 base and J gave up 3 bases, with 7 bases separating them. CDR3 amino acids: CASSLLGYTGELFF. The DNA for the CDR3 is TGCGCCAGCAGCTTGTTGGGCTACACCGGGGAGCTGTTTTTT.

The genes are TRBV28 and TRBJ1-2; D is possibly TRBD1 (5 bases). CDR3 length equals 13 residues. The V gene lost 8 bases and the J gene lost 3 bases, with 13 bases spanning the gap. Germline CDR1 reads MDHEN; CDR2 reads SYDVKM. The chain's CDR3 is CASRGGRDYGYTF. As DNA, the CDR3 is TGTGCCAGCCGTGGGGGGAGGGACTATGGCTACACCTTC.

This clone was found once. The chain links TRBV5-1 to TRBJ1-2, with 7 bases aligning to TRBD1. The germline CDR1 and CDR2 sequences are SGHRS and YFSETQ. CDR3 size: 15 residues. Trimming cost V 0 bases and J 8 bases; bases outside gene matches: 10. The CDR3 spells CASSLGTGALRGYTF. CDR3 nucleotides: TGCGCCAGCAGCTTGGGTACAGGGGCGCTCCGCGGCTACACCTTC. Full variable domain (outside the CDR3, taken from reference TRBV5-1 and TRBJ1-2): KAGVTQTPRYLIKTRGQQVTLSCSPISGHRSVSWYQQTPGQGLQFLFEYFSETQRNKGNFPGRFSGRQFSNSRSEMNVSTLELGDSALYLCASSLGTGALRGYTFGSGTRLTVV.

To note about this clone: The sample holds other DNA sequences that translate to the same CDR3. V is TRBV18 and J is TRBJ1-5; D remains unclear. V was pared by 0 bases and J by 5 bases, with 2 bases between. The CDR3 consists of 12 residues. CDR1 is KGHSH, CDR2 LQKENI, per germline. The CDR3 coding sequence is TGTGCCAGCTCACCACCGGATCAGCCCCAGCATTTT. This codes for CASSPPDQPQHF.

The chain carries TRBV7-2 and TRBJ1-1; D is unresolved. CDR3 length equals 14 residues. The V end was cut by 1 base, the J end by 4 bases, with 10 bases between. Per germline, CDR1 SGHTA and CDR2 FQGNSA. The CDR3 is CASSLVVPATEAFF. CDR3 nucleotides: TGTGCCAGCAGCTTAGTGGTGCCAGCCACTGAAGCTTTCTTT.

For this clone: Germline and junction disagree at one end, which may indicate a read error. The rearrangement joins TRBV19 to TRBJ2-7; no firm D call. The CDR3 loop spans 13 amino acids. Germline V CDR1 and CDR2: LNHDA, SQIVND (reference sequence). The CDR3 sequence: CASSIDLAYVQYF. CDR3 coding DNA: TGTGCCAGTAGTATAGACCTTGCCTACGTGCAGTACTTC. Variable domain in full (rest from reference TRBV19 and TRBJ2-7): DGGITQSPKYLFRKEGQNVTLSCEQNLNHDAMYWYRQDPGQGLRLIYYSQIVNDFQKGDIAEGYSVSREKKESFPLTVTSAQKNPTAFYLCASSIDLAYVQYFGPGTRLTVT.

The rearrangement uses TRBV27 and TRBJ2-3, with 7 bases that match TRBD1. From germline, CDR1 is MNHEY and CDR2 SMNVEV (reference sequence). The V segment lost 2 bases and the J segment 1 base; nucleotides outside the gene matches: 15. The CDR3 has 19 amino acids. The CDR3 bases are TGTGCCAGCAGTTTAAGGAGAGGGGGCTTGTATCGTCGCACAGATACGCAGTATTTT. Protein sequence: CASSLRRGGLYRRTDTQYF.

Worth noting for this clone: The junction differs from germline at one of its ends, possibly a read error. The V call is TRBV7-2, the J call TRBJ1-6; D not certain. CDR1 is SGHTA and CDR2 is FQGNSA in the germline V gene. The CDR3 is 16 residues long. The CDR3 sequence: CASSIATAPYNSPLHF. The CDR3 region has the DNA TGTGCCAGCAGCATAGCTACAGCCCCCTATAATTCACCCCTCCACTTT. Complete variable domain (other parts from reference TRBV7-2 and TRBJ1-6): GAGVSQSPSNKVTEKGKDVELRCDPISGHTALYWYRQSLGQGLEFLIYFQGNSAPDKSGLPSDRFSAERTGGSVSTLTIQRTQQEDSAVYLCASSIATAPYNSPLHFGNGTRLTVT.